Each of the 8 T cell receptor beta chains below was sequenced from the same sample in a study of blood T cells in healthy people across ages. The authors ran a second PCR of 7 to 11 cycles using a sample-barcoded 5' primer and a J-beta primer mix. TCRdb ran MiXCR on the 5' RACE reads and lists one entry per CDR3 protein. The sample holds around 650,000 distinct CDR3 sequences, roughly 30% seen once. Sequencing input: blood. The receptors were gathered from a woman aged 80 or over in good health.

This clonotype was observed at least ten times. The rearrangement links TRBV6-6 to TRBJ1-2; 8 nucleotides line up with TRBD1. The CDR3 has 15 residues. Germline V gene sequence: CDR1 MNHNY, CDR2 SVGAGI (reference sequence). The V and J ends lost 4 bases and 4 bases, in that order; junction bases with no gene match: 8. This CDR3 is CASSLATGAGYGYTF. CDR3 coding DNA: TGTGCCAGCAGTTTAGCGACAGGGGCAGGCTATGGCTACACCTTC.

V gene TRBV9 combines with J gene TRBJ2-1, with 9 nucleotides matching TRBD1. CDR1 is SGDLS, CDR2 YYNGEE, per germline. V dropped 2 bases and J dropped 10; count of bases not matched to a gene: 10. The length of the CDR3 is 15 residues. CDR3 protein: CASSVTGTGSYEQFF. CDR3 DNA sequence: TGTGCCAGCAGCGTTACCGGGACAGGGTCCTACGAGCAGTTCTTC.

The J gene is TRBJ2-3, the V gene TRBV10-1; 9 bases are a match to TRBD1. Unmatched junction bases numbered 6, after V lost 7 bases and J lost 1 base. The CDR3 sequence is 15 residues long. Per the germline V gene, CDR1 is WNHNN and CDR2 is SYGVQD (reference sequence). This CDR3 is CASTRTGEGTDTQYF. The CDR3 bases are TGCGCCAGCACCCGGACAGGGGAGGGCACAGATACGCAGTATTTT.

This chain joins TRBV20-1 and TRBJ2-7, with D possibly matching TRBD2 (5 bases). The end of the DNA is better explained by TRBJ2-4, so the J call may be wrong. CDR3 length: 12 amino acids. Germline V gene sequence: CDR1 DFQATT, CDR2 SNEGSKA (reference sequence). The CDR3 nucleotides are TGCAGTGCGCCTCGAGGACTGAACATTCAGTACTTC. Its protein is CSAPRGLNIQYF.

The chain uses TRBV5-1 and TRBJ2-3; TRBD2 matches at 15 bases. There are 16 residues in the CDR3. Trimming cost V 7 bases and J 6 bases; bases outside gene matches: 9. Germline CDR1 and CDR2: SGHRS and YFSETQ. The CDR3 spells CASRLGTSGGTDTQYF. As DNA, the CDR3 is TGCGCCAGCCGCCTAGGGACTAGCGGGGGGACTGATACGCAGTATTTT. Looking up the rest from reference TRBV5-1 and TRBJ2-3 gives the full variable domain: KAGVTQTPRYLIKTRGQQVTLSCSPISGHRSVSWYQQTPGQGLQFLFEYFSETQRNKGNFPGRFSGRQFSNSRSEMNVSTLELGDSALYLCASRLGTSGGTDTQYFGPGTRLTVL.

A word on this clonotype: A much larger clonotype is one base distant, so this may be a read error. The chain recombines TRBV5-1 with TRBJ1-6; D remains ambiguous. The CDR3 extends over 14 amino acids. CDR1 is SGHRS, CDR2 YFSETQ, per germline. The CDR3 is CASSDEGTASPPHF. Written as DNA, the CDR3 is TGCGCCAGCAGTGACGAGGGAACGGCTTCACCCCCCCACTTT.

In this sample, this clonotype turned up many times. The genes are TRBV3-1 and TRBJ1-2; D perhaps matches TRBD1 (5 bases). Germline CDR1 and CDR2: LGHDT and YNNKEL (reference sequence). This CDR3 region has 14 residues. V dropped 4 bases and J dropped 6 bases, with 15 bases sitting between them. The CDR3 sequence: CASSLRSGANGYTF. In nucleotides, the CDR3 is TGTGCCAGCAGCCTGAGGTCCGGGGCCAATGGCTACACCTTC.

This clonotype has ten or more counts. This chain connects TRBV6-2 or TRBV6-3 to TRBJ2-3, with TRBD2 identical over 7 bases. The CDR3 length is 14 residues. Losses at the gene ends were 7 bases for V and 4 bases for J; bases not matched to a gene: 8. From germline, CDR1 is MNHEY and CDR2 SVGEGT. The CDR3 protein is CASIHGLVSDTQYF. The CDR3 DNA reads TGTGCCAGCATCCATGGACTAGTGTCAGATACGCAGTATTTT.